The 14 T cell receptor beta chains reported below all come from one sample, sequenced in a study of T cells in Graves' hyperthyroidism and ophthalmopathy. It was RNA transcripts that yielded the amplified TCR beta CDR3 regions. HTBI primers were the set used in a first-round RT-PCR of the TCR CDR3. TCRdb reprocessed the multiplex PCR reads with MiXCR, giving one entry per CDR3 protein. Of roughly 400,000 distinct CDR3 sequences listed, about 25% are singletons. The sequencing input was blood. The receptors derive from a man aged 50 or older with Graves' hyperthyroidism.

The genes are TRBV29-1 and TRBJ1-2, with D possibly matching TRBD1 (5 bases). V was trimmed by 4 bases and J by 4 bases, leaving 10 bases between them. The CDR3 extends over 12 amino acids. Germline assignment: CDR1 SQVTM and CDR2 ANQGSEA. The CDR3 spells CSVVRGTYGYTF. In nucleotides, the CDR3 is TGCAGCGTTGTGAGGGGTACCTATGGCTACACCTTC.

The gene calls are TRBV6-2 or TRBV6-3 and TRBJ2-4; D tentatively reads TRBD1 or TRBD2 (5 bases each). CDR1 is MNHEY and CDR2 is SVGEGT in the germline V gene. Trimming took off 0 bases at V and 5 bases at J, with 8 bases between the two ends. This CDR3 has 14 amino acids. CDR3: CASSYSGTENIQYF. Here the CDR3 DNA reads TGTGCCAGCAGTTACTCCGGGACGGAAAACATTCAGTACTTC.

The rearrangement uses TRBV12-3 or TRBV12-4 and TRBJ1-2, with D possibly being TRBD1 (5 bases). Trimming pared 3 bases from V and 8 bases from J, leaving 13 bases between. CDR3 length equals 13 residues. The CDR3 sequence is CASSLKGAGGYTF. CDR3 DNA: TGTGCCAGCAGTTTGAAAGGGGCTGGCGGCTACACCTTC.

J is TRBJ2-7 and V is TRBV11-3, with D perhaps matching TRBD1 or TRBD2 (6 bases each). CDR1 SGHNT and CDR2 YENEEA come from the germline V gene. This CDR3 comprises 13 residues. Trimming took 6 bases from V and 0 from J, leaving 9 bases between them. This chain's CDR3 is CASREGDSYEQYF. As DNA, the CDR3 is TGTGCCAGCAGGGAGGGGGACTCCTACGAGCAGTACTTC.

This clonotype has only a few counts. The rearrangement uses TRBV15 and TRBJ2-2; D remains ambiguous. The CDR3 has 13 amino acids. Looked up from germline, CDR1 is LNHNV and CDR2 is YYDKDF (reference sequence). With 2 bases removed from V and 4 bases from J, the gap between germline ends came to 5 bases. The CDR3 bases are TGTGCCACCAGCAGACCTCCCACCGGGGAGCTGTTTTTT. It specifies CATSRPPTGELFF.

This clonotype was found many times. The chain employs TRBV6-1 and TRBJ2-5, with 9 bases lining up with TRBD1. The ends lost 6 bases at V and 1 base at J; junction bases unmatched: 9. The CDR3 is 16 amino acids. CDR1 MNHNS and CDR2 SASEGT come from the germline V gene. CDR3 DNA: TGTGCCAGCAGAGCAACCGGGACAGGGCGCCAAGAGACCCAGTACTTC. Residues: CASRATGTGRQETQYF.

Only a few counts were recorded for this clonotype. The chain is built from TRBV28 and TRBJ2-7; tentatively, D is TRBD1 (6 bases). The CDR3 covers 14 residues. Trimming took 6 bases from V and 5 from J, leaving 17 bases between them. Germline V gives CDR1 MDHEN, CDR2 SYDVKM. The CDR3 loop reads CASSPENRAHEQYF. The CDR3, as DNA: TGTGCCAGCAGCCCCGAAAACAGGGCGCACGAGCAGTACTTC.

The J gene is TRBJ1-1, the V gene TRBV11-2; no clear D. The CDR3 spans 20 residues. CDR1 SGHAT and CDR2 FQNNGV come from the germline V gene. The ends were cut back, 1 base at V and 2 bases at J, with 26 bases in the middle. The CDR3 nucleotides are TGTGCCAGCAGCTTAGCCCCTGTGGGGAGAACCCAGAATAGAAACACTGAAGCTTTCTTT. Its translation: CASSLAPVGRTQNRNTEAFF.

The chain is built from TRBV10-2 and TRBJ2-7; tentative D call: TRBD2 (6 bases). CDR1 and CDR2 from the germline V gene are WSHSY and SAAADI. V shed 3 bases and J shed 3 bases, with 15 bases lying between them. This CDR3 contains 15 residues. Here the CDR3 reads CASSEAEGPIYEQYF. The CDR3 bases are TGCGCCAGCAGTGAAGCGGAGGGGCCCATCTACGAGCAGTACTTC.

The gene calls are TRBV12-3 or TRBV12-4 and TRBJ2-2; 7 bases align to TRBD2. V shed 5 bases, J shed 0 bases, and the junction held 6 bases outside the gene matches. There are 16 residues in the CDR3. DNA of the CDR3: TGTGCCAGCAGTGGGCCCCTAGCGGCGAACACCGGGGAGCTGTTTTTT. Translation: CASSGPLAANTGELFF.

The chain couples TRBV7-9 to TRBJ2-6; possibly TRBD1 for D (5 bases). The CDR3 has 16 amino acids. Germline V CDR1 and CDR2: SEHNR, FQNEAQ (reference sequence). V gave up 5 bases and J gave up 4 bases, with 15 bases separating them. This CDR3 reads CASSPFLGAGANVLTF. The CDR3 DNA sequence: TGTGCCAGCAGCCCTTTTTTAGGGGCGGGGGCCAACGTCCTGACTTTC.

The chain links TRBV29-1 to TRBJ2-5, with 10 nucleotides matching TRBD1. This CDR3 has 15 residues. With 1 base clipped from V and 5 bases from J, the junction kept 7 bases outside the gene matches. In germline, CDR1 is SQVTM, CDR2 ANQGSEA. The CDR3 region has the DNA TGCAGCGTTGAAGGGGCCGGGACAGGGGTGGAGACCCAGTACTTC. Translating it yields CSVEGAGTGVETQYF. The whole variable domain, remainder taken from reference TRBV29-1 and TRBJ2-5, is SAVISQKPSRDICQRGTSLTIQCQVDSQVTMMFWYRQQPGQSLTLIATANQGSEATYESGFVIDKFPISRPNLTFSTLTVSNMSPEDSSIYLCSVEGAGTGVETQYFGPGTRLLVL.

J is TRBJ2-6 and V is TRBV20-1; D is undetermined. V was cut by 0 bases and J by 0 bases, with 9 bases left in between. CDR3 length: 16 amino acids. CDR1 DFQATT and CDR2 SNEGSKA come from the germline V gene (reference sequence). The CDR3 spells CSARDAANSGANVLTF. Here the CDR3 DNA reads TGCAGTGCTAGAGATGCGGCAAACTCTGGGGCCAACGTCCTGACTTTC.

The chain employs TRBV12-3 or TRBV12-4 and TRBJ2-1; 7 bases match TRBD2. CDR3 length: 14 residues. V was pared by 2 bases and J by 7 bases, with 5 bases of the junction left unmatched. The CDR3 DNA reads as TGTGCCAGCAGTTTACGGCGGGAGAGAAATGAGCAGTTCTTC. Its translation: CASSLRRERNEQFF.